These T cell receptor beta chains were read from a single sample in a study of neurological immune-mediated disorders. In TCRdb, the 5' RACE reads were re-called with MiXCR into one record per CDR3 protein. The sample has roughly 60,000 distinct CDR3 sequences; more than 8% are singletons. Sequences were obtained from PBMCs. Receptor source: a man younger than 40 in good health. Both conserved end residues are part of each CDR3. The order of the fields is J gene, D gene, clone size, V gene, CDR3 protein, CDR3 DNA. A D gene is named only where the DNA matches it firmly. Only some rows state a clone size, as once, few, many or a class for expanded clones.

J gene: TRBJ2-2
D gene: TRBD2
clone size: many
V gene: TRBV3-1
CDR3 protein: CASSQDRPSGSIFTGELFF
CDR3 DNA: TGTGCCAGCAGCCAAGATCGTCCTAGCGGGAGTATATTCACCGGGGAGCTGTTTTTT

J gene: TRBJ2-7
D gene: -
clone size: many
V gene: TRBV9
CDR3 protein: CASSPATGLGGEQYF
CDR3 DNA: TGTGCCAGCAGCCCCGCTACGGGCCTGGGGGGAGAGCAGTACTTC

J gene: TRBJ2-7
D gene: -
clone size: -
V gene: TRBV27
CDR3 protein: CASSLRAVIPTYEQYF
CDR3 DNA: TGTGCCAGCAGTTTAAGGGCAGTCATACCAACCTACGAGCAGTACTTC

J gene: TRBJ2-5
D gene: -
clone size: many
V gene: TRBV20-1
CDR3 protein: CSAREGQRRETQYF
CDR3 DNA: TGCAGTGCTAGAGAAGGACAGCGCAGAGAGACCCAGTACTTC

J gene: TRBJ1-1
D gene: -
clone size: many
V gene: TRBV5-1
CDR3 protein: CASSLPEMNTEAFF
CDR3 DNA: TGCGCCAGCAGCTTGCCAGAGATGAACACTGAAGCTTTCTTT

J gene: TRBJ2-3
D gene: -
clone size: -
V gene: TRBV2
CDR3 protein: CASTFGQSTDTQYF
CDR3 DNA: TGTGCCAGCACCTTCGGACAGAGCACAGATACGCAGTATTTT

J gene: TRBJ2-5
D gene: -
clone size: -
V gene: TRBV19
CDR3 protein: CASSTRTAQETQYF
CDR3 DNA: TGTGCCAGTAGTACAAGGACAGCACAAGAGACCCAGTACTTC

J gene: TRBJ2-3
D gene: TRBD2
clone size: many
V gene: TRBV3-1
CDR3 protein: CASSPGLGETDTQYF
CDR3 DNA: TGTGCCAGCAGCCCGGGACTAGGGGAAACAGATACGCAGTATTTT

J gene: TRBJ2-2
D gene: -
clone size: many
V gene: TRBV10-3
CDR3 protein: CAISEGGTGELFF
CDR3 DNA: TGTGCCATCAGTGAGGGGGGCACCGGGGAGCTGTTTTTT

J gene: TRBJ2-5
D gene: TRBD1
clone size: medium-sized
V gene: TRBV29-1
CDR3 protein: CSVETGGRQETQYF
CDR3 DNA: TGCAGCGTTGAGACAGGGGGTCGCCAAGAGACCCAGTACTTC

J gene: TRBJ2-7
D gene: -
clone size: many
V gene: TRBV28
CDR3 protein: CASSFGEYEQYF
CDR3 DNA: TGTGCCAGCAGTTTCGGCGAGTACGAGCAGTACTTC

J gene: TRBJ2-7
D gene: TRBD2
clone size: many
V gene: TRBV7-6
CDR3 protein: CASSLGVAGASYEQYF
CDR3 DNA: TGTGCCAGCAGCTTAGGGGTAGCGGGGGCCTCCTACGAGCAGTACTTC

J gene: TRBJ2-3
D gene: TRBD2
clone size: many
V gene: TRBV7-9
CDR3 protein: CASSWNSGVTDTQYF
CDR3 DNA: TGTGCCAGCAGCTGGAATAGCGGGGTCACAGATACGCAGTATTTT

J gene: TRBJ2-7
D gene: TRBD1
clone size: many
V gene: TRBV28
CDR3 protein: CASSSFRDRGYEQYF
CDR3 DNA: TGTGCCAGCAGTTCATTCCGGGACAGGGGCTACGAGCAGTACTTC

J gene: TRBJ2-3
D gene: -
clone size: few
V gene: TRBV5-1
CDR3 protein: CASSLARGGSADTQYF
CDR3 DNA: TGCGCCAGCAGCTTGGCCAGGGGGGGCTCCGCAGATACGCAGTATTTT

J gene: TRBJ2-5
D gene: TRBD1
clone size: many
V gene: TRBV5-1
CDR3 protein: CASSSGQGGETQYF
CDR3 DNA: TGCGCCAGCAGCTCAGGACAGGGCGGAGAGACCCAGTACTTC

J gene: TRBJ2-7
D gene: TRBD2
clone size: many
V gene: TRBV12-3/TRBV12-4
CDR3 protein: CASSLLAVNYEQYF
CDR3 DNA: TGTGCCAGCAGTTTACTAGCGGTAAACTACGAGCAGTACTTC

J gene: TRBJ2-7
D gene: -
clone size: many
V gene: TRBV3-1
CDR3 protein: CASSKAPGLGYEQYF
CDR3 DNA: TGTGCCAGCAGTAAAGCACCGGGACTGGGCTACGAGCAGTACTTC

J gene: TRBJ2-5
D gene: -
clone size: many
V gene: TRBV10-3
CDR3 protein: CAISENGRAQYF
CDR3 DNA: TGTGCCATCAGTGAGAACGGACGTGCCCAGTACTTC

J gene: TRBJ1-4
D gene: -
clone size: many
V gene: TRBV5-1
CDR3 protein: CASSLEAVANEKLFF
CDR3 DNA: TGCGCCAGCAGCTTGGAGGCCGTTGCTAATGAAAAACTGTTTTTT

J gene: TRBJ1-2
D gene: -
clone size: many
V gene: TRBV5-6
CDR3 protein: CASSLVQGGNYGYTF
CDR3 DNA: TGTGCCAGCAGCTTGGTACAGGGCGGCAACTATGGCTACACCTTC

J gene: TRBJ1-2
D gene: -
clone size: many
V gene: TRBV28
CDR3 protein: CASRRSTAYGYTF
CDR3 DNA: TGTGCCAGCAGGCGGTCCACAGCATATGGCTACACCTTC

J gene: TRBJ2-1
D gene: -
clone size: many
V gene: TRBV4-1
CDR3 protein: CASSQDMGGRYNEQFF
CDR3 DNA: TGCGCCAGCAGCCAAGATATGGGGGGCAGGTACAATGAGCAGTTCTTC

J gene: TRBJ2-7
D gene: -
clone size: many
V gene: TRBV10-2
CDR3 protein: CASSESWGYSYEQYF
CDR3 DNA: TGCGCCAGCAGTGAGTCCTGGGGGTATTCCTACGAGCAGTACTTC

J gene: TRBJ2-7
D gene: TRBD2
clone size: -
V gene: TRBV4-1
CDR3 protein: CASNQGTSTYEQYF
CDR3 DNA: TGCGCCAGCAACCAAGGGACTAGCACCTACGAGCAGTACTTC

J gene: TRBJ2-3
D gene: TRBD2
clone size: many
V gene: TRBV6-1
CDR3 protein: CASSVSGGGTDTQYF
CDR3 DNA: TGTGCCAGCAGTGTTAGCGGGGGCGGCACAGATACGCAGTATTTT

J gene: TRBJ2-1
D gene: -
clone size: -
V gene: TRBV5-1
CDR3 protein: CASSLGTGSSYNEQFF
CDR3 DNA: TGCGCCAGCAGCTTGGGGACGGGGAGCTCCTACAATGAGCAGTTCTTC

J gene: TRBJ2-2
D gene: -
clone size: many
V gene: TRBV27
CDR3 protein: CASTPLRGPGGELFF
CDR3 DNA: TGTGCCAGCACCCCTCTCCGGGGGCCAGGCGGGGAGCTGTTTTTT

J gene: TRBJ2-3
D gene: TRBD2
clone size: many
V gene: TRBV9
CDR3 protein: CASSEGLGGGSTDTQYF
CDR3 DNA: TGTGCCAGCAGCGAAGGCCTCGGGGGGGGAAGCACAGATACGCAGTATTTT

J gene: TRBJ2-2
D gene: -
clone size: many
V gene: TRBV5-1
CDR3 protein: CASSSGVRTGELFF
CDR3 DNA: TGCGCCAGCAGCTCGGGAGTCCGCACCGGGGAGCTGTTTTTT

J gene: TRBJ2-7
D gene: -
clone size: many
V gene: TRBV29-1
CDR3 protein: CSVEEDRSEQYF
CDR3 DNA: TGCAGCGTTGAAGAGGACAGAAGCGAGCAGTACTTC

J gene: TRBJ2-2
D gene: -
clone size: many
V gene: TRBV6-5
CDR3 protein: CASSDHGLGTGELFF
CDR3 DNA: TGTGCCAGCAGTGACCATGGGTTGGGCACCGGGGAGCTGTTTTTT

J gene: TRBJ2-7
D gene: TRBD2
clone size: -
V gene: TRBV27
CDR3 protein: CASSWTSGPYEQYF
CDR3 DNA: TGTGCCAGCAGTTGGACTAGCGGTCCCTACGAGCAGTACTTC

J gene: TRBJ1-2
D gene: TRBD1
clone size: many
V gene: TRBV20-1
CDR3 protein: CSAIDREQGGYTF
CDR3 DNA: TGCAGTGCTATAGACAGGGAACAAGGTGGCTACACCTTC

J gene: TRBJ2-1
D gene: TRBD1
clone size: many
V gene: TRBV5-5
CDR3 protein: CASSSGGEYEQFF
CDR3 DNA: TGTGCCAGCAGCTCAGGGGGCGAGTATGAGCAGTTCTTC

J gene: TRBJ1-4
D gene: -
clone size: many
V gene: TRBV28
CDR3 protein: CASTPQVSNEKLFF
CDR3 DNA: TGTGCCAGCACCCCCCAGGTGTCTAATGAAAAACTGTTTTTT

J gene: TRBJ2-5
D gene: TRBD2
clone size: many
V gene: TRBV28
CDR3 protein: CASSPGLAGYQETQYF
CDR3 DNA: TGTGCCAGCAGTCCCGGACTAGCGGGTTACCAAGAGACCCAGTACTTC

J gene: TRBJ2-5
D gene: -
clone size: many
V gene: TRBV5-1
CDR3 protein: CASSRPGDQETQYF
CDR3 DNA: TGCGCCAGCAGCCGGCCAGGGGACCAAGAGACCCAGTACTTC

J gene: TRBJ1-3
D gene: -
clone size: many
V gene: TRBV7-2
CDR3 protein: CASSFYGTGHF
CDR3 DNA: TGTGCCAGCAGTTTTTACGGGACGGGACATTTT

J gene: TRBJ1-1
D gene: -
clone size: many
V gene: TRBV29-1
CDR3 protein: CSVVEENTEAFF
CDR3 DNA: TGCAGCGTTGTTGAGGAGAACACTGAAGCTTTCTTT

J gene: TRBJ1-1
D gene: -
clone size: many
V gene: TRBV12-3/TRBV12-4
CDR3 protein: CASSSTRGRANTEAFF
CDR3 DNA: TGTGCCAGCAGTTCAACCCGAGGCAGGGCGAACACTGAAGCTTTCTTT